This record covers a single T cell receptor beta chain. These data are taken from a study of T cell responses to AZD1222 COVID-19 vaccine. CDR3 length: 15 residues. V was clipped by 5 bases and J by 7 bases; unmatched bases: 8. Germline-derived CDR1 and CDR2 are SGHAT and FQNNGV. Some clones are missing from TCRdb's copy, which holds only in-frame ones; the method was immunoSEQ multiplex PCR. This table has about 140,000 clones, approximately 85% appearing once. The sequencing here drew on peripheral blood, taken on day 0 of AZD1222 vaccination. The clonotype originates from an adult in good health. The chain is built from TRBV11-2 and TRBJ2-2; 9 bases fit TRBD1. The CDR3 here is CASSPRTGAGGELFF. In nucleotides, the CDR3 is TGTGCCAGCAGCCCTAGGACAGGGGCAGGCGGGGAGCTGTTTTTT. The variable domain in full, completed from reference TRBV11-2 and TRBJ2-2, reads EAGVAQSPRYKIIEKRQSVAFWCNPISGHATLYWYQQILGQGPKLLIQFQNNGVVDDSQLPKDRFSAERLKGVDSTLKIQPAKLEDSAVYLCASSPRTGAGGELFFGEGSRLTVL.